One sample yielded the 25 T cell receptor beta chains listed below, sequenced in a study of blood T cell repertoires in COVID-19. Assay: immunoSEQ multiplex PCR; the TCRdb copy retains only in-frame clones and omits some. The sample has approximately 260,000 clones, more than 65% seen once; the top ten hold roughly 4.2%. The sample comprised peripheral blood. These receptors all stem from a middle-aged woman with active or convalescent COVID-19.

V is TRBV3-1 (or the pseudogene TRBV3-2) and J is TRBJ1-4; TRBD1 might be the D (5 bases). The V end lost 3 bases, the J end lost 13 bases, and 21 bases lay between the germline ends. Germline V CDR1 and CDR2: LGHDT, YNNKEL (reference sequence). The CDR3 has 15 amino acids. The CDR3 here is CASSQSGRMESRLFF. Written as DNA, the CDR3 is TGTGCCAGCAGCCAGTCAGGGAGGATGGAGAGTAGACTGTTTTTT.

This chain uses TRBV2 with TRBJ1-1; possible D gene TRBD1, 5 bases. The germline CDR1 and CDR2 sequences are SNHLY and FYNNEI. This CDR3 is built from 11 residues. Deletions cut 8 bases from V and 11 bases from J, with 15 bases between. The CDR3, as DNA: TGTGCCAGCTGGCGTACAGGAGTCGCTTTCTTT. This translates into CASWRTGVAFF.

The gene calls are TRBV4-2 and TRBJ2-3, with D perhaps TRBD1 (6 bases). The CDR3 sequence is 16 residues long. Germline CDR1 LGHNA, CDR2 YNFKEQ. The V end lost 1 base, the J end lost 3 bases, and 14 bases lay between the germline ends. The CDR3 DNA is TGTGCCAGCAGCCAAGCGGGAACAGGGTCGACAGATACGCAGTATTTT. This encodes CASSQAGTGSTDTQYF.

This chain connects TRBV15 to TRBJ2-1; no clear D. From germline, CDR1 is LNHNV and CDR2 YYDKDF (reference sequence). The CDR3 extends over 15 amino acids. V was shortened by 1 base and J by 0 bases, with 7 bases between the two germline ends. CDR3 sequence: CATSRGDTSYNEQFF. DNA of the CDR3: TGTGCCACCAGCAGAGGCGATACCTCCTACAATGAGCAGTTCTTC. Combining the CDR3 with reference TRBV15 and TRBJ2-1 gives the whole variable domain DAMVIQNPRYQVTQFGKPVTLSCSQTLNHNVMYWYQQKSSQAPKLLFHYYDKDFNNEADTPDNFQSRRPNTSFCFLDIRSPGLGDTAMYLCATSRGDTSYNEQFFGPGTRLTVL.

This chain connects TRBV10-2 to TRBJ2-7; D not certain. CDR3 length: 12 residues. CDR1 and CDR2 (germline): WSHSY, SAAADI. CDR3 in DNA: TGCGTCACTATTCCGGAGCCCTACGAGCAGTACGTC. It specifies CVTIPEPYEQYV.

Concerning this clone: Other DNA sequences of this sample code for an identical CDR3. The V call is TRBV28, the J call TRBJ1-4, with TRBD1 matching 12 bases. Trimming took 3 bases from V and 8 from J; bases not matched to a gene: 4. The CDR3 sequence is 15 residues long. The germline CDR1 and CDR2 sequences are MDHEN and SYDVKM. The CDR3 DNA is TGTGCCAGCAGTTTGCCTGGGACAGGGGGCGAAAAACTGTTTTTT. Protein sequence: CASSLPGTGGEKLFF.

V usage is TRBV30 and J usage is TRBJ1-1, with D tentatively TRBD1 (6 bases). CDR1 and CDR2 (germline): GTSNPN, SVGIG (reference sequence). The CDR3 length is 15 residues. V shed 6 bases and J shed 4 bases, with 21 bases lying between them. The chain's CDR3 is CACQTTDRFATEAFF. Written as DNA, the CDR3 is TGTGCCTGCCAAACCACGGACAGATTTGCCACTGAAGCTTTCTTT.

This chain uses TRBV10-1 with TRBJ2-2, with 9 bases fitting TRBD1. V was clipped by 5 bases and J by 5 bases; unmatched bases: 9. Germline V gene lookup returns CDR1 WNHNN and CDR2 SYGVQD (reference sequence). The CDR3 has 16 amino acids. CDR3 region: CASSPGQGPRTGELFF. The DNA of the CDR3 is TGCGCCAGCAGTCCGGGACAGGGTCCCAGAACCGGGGAGCTGTTTTTT.

This clone was counted between two and nine times. The J gene is TRBJ1-4, the V gene TRBV30; a weak D match, TRBD1 (5 bases). Per germline, CDR1 GTSNPN and CDR2 SVGIG (reference sequence). CDR3 size: 13 residues. V lost 0 bases, J lost 3 bases, and 5 bases lay in between. The chain's CDR3 is CAWSVQANEKLFF. CDR3 nucleotides: TGTGCCTGGAGTGTACAGGCTAATGAAAAACTGTTTTTT.

This chain connects TRBV5-1 to TRBJ1-3; no clear D gene. Germline-derived CDR1 and CDR2 are SGHRS and YFSETQ. This CDR3 is built from 13 residues. With 5 bases removed from V and 3 bases from J, the gap between germline ends came to 9 bases. The CDR3 bases are TGCGCCAGCAGTCTTGAGATTGGAAACACCATATATTTT. This codes for CASSLEIGNTIYF.

The rearrangement links TRBV7-9 to TRBJ2-1; weak D call: TRBD2 (6 bases). The length of the CDR3 is 16 residues. V dropped 2 bases and J dropped 0 bases, with 11 bases sitting between them. Per germline, CDR1 SEHNR and CDR2 FQNEAQ (reference sequence). The CDR3 region is CASSLFRGSSYNEQFF. In DNA, the CDR3 is TGTGCCAGCAGCTTATTTCGGGGGAGCTCCTACAATGAGCAGTTCTTC.

The chain recombines TRBV5-4 with TRBJ1-6; maybe TRBD1 (6 bases). Germline-derived CDR1 and CDR2 are SGHNT and YYREEE (reference sequence). There are 14 residues in the CDR3. Between the trimmed V and J ends, which lost 3 bases and 7 bases, there was a span of 11 bases. CDR3 nucleotides: TGTGCCAGCAGCTCCACAGGGTTCAATTCACCCCTCCACTTT. This gives the protein CASSSTGFNSPLHF.

V and J are TRBV19 and TRBJ2-1, with D unresolved. Germline assignment: CDR1 LNHDA and CDR2 SQIVND (reference sequence). The CDR3 totals 13 residues. Trimming removed 3 bases at V and 4 bases at J, with 7 bases between. This chain's CDR3 is CASSMNSYNEQFF. DNA for the CDR3: TGTGCCAGTAGTATGAACAGTTACAATGAGCAGTTCTTC.

The rearrangement uses TRBV6-6 and TRBJ2-1; weak D call: TRBD2 (6 bases). This CDR3 spans 15 amino acids. CDR1 MNHNY and CDR2 SVGAGI come from the germline V gene (reference sequence). The V end lost 5 bases, the J end lost 8 bases, and 19 bases lay between the germline ends. CDR3: CASSPRRGRYDEQFF. The DNA of the CDR3 is TGTGCCAGCAGTCCTCGGCGGGGACGGTACGATGAGCAGTTCTTC.

This clone was detected a few times. J is TRBJ1-2 and V is TRBV13, with D possibly TRBD1 on 6 matching bases. Trimming stripped 3 bases from V and 6 bases from J, with 11 bases between. The germline V gene has CDR1 PRHDT and CDR2 FYEKMQ (reference sequence). The CDR3 is 13 amino acids. In DNA form, the CDR3 reads TGTGCCAGCAGCTTGAGGGACATTCATGGCTACACCTTC. It yields the protein CASSLRDIHGYTF.

The chain joins TRBV7-3 to TRBJ2-5; D might be TRBD2 (5 bases). V was clipped by 5 bases and J by 4 bases, with 11 bases between them. The CDR3 consists of 13 residues. Germline V gives CDR1 SGHTA, CDR2 FQGTGA. CDR3 DNA sequence: TGTGCCAGCAGCCAGGTAGAGGGAGAGACCCAGTACTTC. Amino acids: CASSQVEGETQYF.

The CDR3, as DNA: TGTGCCATCAGTGAGTCGGGGGGGTTGAACACTGAAGCTTTCTTT. Translated, it gives CAISESGGLNTEAFF. V usage is TRBV10-3 and J usage is TRBJ1-1, with D tentatively TRBD1 (5 bases). This CDR3 region has 15 residues. Trimming shortened V by 0 bases and J by 0 bases, and 8 bases separated the two germline ends. Germline V gene lookup returns CDR1 ENHRY and CDR2 SYGVKD.

The J gene is TRBJ2-3, the V gene TRBV6-1; 7 bases fit TRBD2. The CDR3 contains 15 residues. J lost 6 bases, V lost 0 bases, and 6 bases had no gene match. Per germline, CDR1 MNHNS and CDR2 SASEGT. The CDR3 region is CASSEARRAGDTQYF. DNA for the CDR3: TGTGCCAGCAGTGAAGCGAGGAGAGCGGGGGATACGCAGTATTTT.

The rearrangement uses TRBV19 and TRBJ1-2, with D hard to call. CDR1 and CDR2 from the germline V gene are LNHDA and SQIVND (reference sequence). Trimming shortened V by 5 bases and J by 0 bases, and 10 bases separated the two germline ends. The length of the CDR3 is 14 residues. The CDR3 loop reads CASSYLQANYGYTF. For the CDR3, the DNA is TGTGCCAGTAGTTACCTTCAGGCTAACTATGGCTACACCTTC.

A single count supports this clone. This rearrangement joins TRBV11-1 to TRBJ2-3, with 10 bases that match TRBD2. The ends lost 2 bases at V and 3 bases at J; junction bases unmatched: 5. Germline CDR1 reads SGHAT; CDR2 reads FQDESV (reference sequence). The CDR3 is 16 residues long. The CDR3 loop reads CASSLRGSGGTDTQYF. The CDR3 DNA sequence: TGTGCCAGCAGCTTACGGGGTAGCGGGGGGACAGATACGCAGTATTTT.

The rearrangement uses TRBV7-3 and TRBJ2-3, with TRBD2 matching over 9 bases. The trim removed 5 bases at V and 5 bases at J, leaving 8 bases unmatched. Germline CDR1 is SGHTA and CDR2 is FQGTGA. The CDR3 covers 15 residues. The CDR3 nucleotides read TGTGCCAGCAGCCCAACGGCGGGAGGGAAAGATACGCAGTATTTT. It translates to CASSPTAGGKDTQYF.

In DNA, the CDR3 is TGTGCCAGCAGCTTAGAAGGGAGGGGTCGGCAAGAGACCCAGTACTTC. It yields the protein CASSLEGRGRQETQYF. The chain has TRBV11-2 and TRBJ2-5; 7 bases agree with TRBD2. With 0 bases clipped from V and 2 bases from J, the junction kept 6 bases outside the gene matches. Germline V lookup: CDR1 SGHAT, CDR2 FQNNGV. This CDR3 spans 16 amino acids.

This clone was recorded once. A much larger clone differs from this one at a single base, so this may be a read error. The identical CDR3 is also encoded by other nucleotide sequences in the sample. In DNA, the CDR3 is TGTGCCAGCAGCTTAGGGGCAGCTAACTATGGCTACACCTTC. Translating gives CASSLGAANYGYTF. V is TRBV7-9 and J is TRBJ1-2; D call uncertain. The germline V and J ends were trimmed by 1 base and 0 bases, with 6 bases remaining between them. Germline V gives CDR1 SEHNR, CDR2 FQNEAQ (reference sequence). CDR3 length: 14 amino acids.

The chain links TRBV3-1 (or the pseudogene TRBV3-2) to TRBJ2-2; D is unclear. Deletions cut 0 bases from V and 5 bases from J, with 4 bases between. The CDR3 contains 13 residues. Germline V gene sequence: CDR1 LGHDT, CDR2 YNNKEL (reference sequence). CDR3 amino acids: CASSQDNTGELFF. CDR3 coding DNA: TGTGCCAGCAGCCAAGATAATACCGGGGAGCTGTTTTTT.

The chain recombines TRBV19 with TRBJ1-5; perhaps TRBD1 as D (6 bases). In germline, CDR1 is LNHDA, CDR2 SQIVND (reference sequence). The CDR3 covers 14 residues. Trimming took off 5 bases at V and 6 bases at J, with 14 bases between the two ends. CDR3 bases: TGTGCCAGTAGTGAGATCGGGACACCTCAGCCCCAGCATTTT. Protein sequence: CASSEIGTPQPQHF. Supplemented by reference TRBV19 and TRBJ1-5, the full variable domain reads DGGITQSPKYLFRKEGQNVTLSCEQNLNHDAMYWYRQDPGQGLRLIYYSQIVNDFQKGDIAEGYSVSREKKESFPLTVTSAQKNPTAFYLCASSEIGTPQPQHFGDGTRLSIL.